This T cell receptor (beta chain) emerged from a study of beta chain features in type 1 diabetes listed by TCRdb under 2018. With respect to the entire study: Mean age, gender distribution, total cell number and subset yield were not different between patients and healthy donors. Regulatory and stem cell-like memory subsets were obtained from only 8 patients and roughly eight healthy donors, while naive and central memory subsets were obtained from all 30 or so donors. Across all samples, some 99 million sorted cells were examined, and cell number per subset correlated strongly with RNA yield. The study compared TCRB repertoires of sorted circulating CD4+ T cell subsets between recently diagnosed type 1 diabetes patients and matched healthy donors. What the study reported, not specific to this receptor: Naive, central memory and regulatory TCRB repertoires appeared more similar among patients than among healthy donors. Fewer insertions and more nucleotide deletions at VDJ recombination sites were observed in patients with type 1 diabetes, implying thymic rearrangement abnormalities. Shorter templates might have been favored by PCR, but patient and control samples were amplified and corrected together, so both groups would have been affected equally by any skew. Because small numbers of individuals were included in the HLA sub-analyses, any influence of HLA type on TCRB rearrangement was left unresolved. Type 1 diabetes patients showed a moderate but significant shortening of TCRB CDR3 length in all four CD4+ subsets. Because cDNA rather than genomic DNA was sequenced, highly expressing activated cells could have been over-represented, although no difference in activation and CD3 levels was found between groups.

Each donor gave one peripheral blood draw, averaging roughly 100 mL, which was collected into heparinised tubes. A BD FACSAria II and a panel including CD45RO, CCR7, CD25, CD127, CD95 and CD27 were used to sort naive, central memory, regulatory and stem cell-like memory CD4+ T cells. All sorted populations exceeded 98% purity. PBMCs were isolated right away by Lymphoprep density gradient centrifugation and were stained directly, without culture. To minimize batch effects, samples were stained and sorted in pairs, one healthy donor with one patient per experiment. The High Capacity cDNA Reverse Transcription Kit was used to reverse transcribe all of the isolated RNA, meaning that expressed TCRB transcripts were what got sequenced. Deep immunoSEQ sequencing was applied to naive, central memory and regulatory T cell samples, giving an average of around 4 million total reads per sample. After sorted cells were lysed in RLT buffer, RNA was extracted with DNase-treated RNeasy Micro or Mini kits, with the choice depending on cell number. To prevent cross-contamination, every cell subset was processed on its own, while patient and healthy donor samples were processed together. The immunoSEQ multiplex PCR was used to amplify TCRB sequences from cDNA, generating 87-bp fragments that spanned the CDR3 region. The amplicons were sequenced using the Illumina HiSeq platform. The study's own analysis went as follows. PCR bias was computationally corrected using synthetic template baselines, reads within Hamming distance 2 were collapsed, and singletons that could not be merged were discarded. Reads were aligned against IMGT so that V, D and J genes, CDR3 length and insertions or deletions at six rearrangement sites could be assigned. Within each subset, clonotype counts were normalized to sorted cell number, after which true diversity and Gini coefficients were computed with the tcR R package. Repertoire sharing was quantified using the overlap coefficient calculated on TCRB nucleotide sequences. TCRdb carries this immuneACCESS record with in-frame sequences only. Its versions omit some clonotypes, under half of them owing to an unresolved V gene in the studies checked, with the rest unexplained. That table supplies the V and J calls and clone size; D and trimming were determined from the DNA. This sample holds a few hundred thousand clones; around 10% were observed only once. The top ten hold 0.6% of the sample.

This clone was found a few times. The antigen it binds to is not known. The record has no base qualities; no much larger clone is one base away. CDR1 and CDR2 (SGHTA, FQGTGA) derive from the germline V gene. V drops 6 bases and J drops 7 bases, leaving 22 bases in between. The CDR3 runs 16 residues from the cysteine to the phenylalanine. This entry keeps only the CDR3 DNA: 48 bases, framed from base 1. The receptor's source is a young man with type 1 diabetes. The specimen sequenced was central memory CD4+ T cells from blood. Here the chain combines TRBV7-3 and TRBJ2-1; tentative D gene TRBD1, with 7 bases matching. The DNA is TGTGCCAGCAGGCTAGACGCGGGACAGCCTATTAATGAGCAGTTCTTC. Its protein reads: CASRLDAGQPINEQFF.